One and the same sample provided the 31 T cell receptor beta chains below, sequenced in a study of shared clonotypes between healthy human individuals. TCRdb's table, derived via immunoSEQ multiplex PCR, lists solely in-frame clones and lacks some. The sample lists roughly 2.2 million clones; 85% to 95% were seen once. The specimen was naive CD4+ T cells from PBMCs. The subset was: CD45RA+ positively selected. Receptor source: a man younger than 35 in good health. Some clones in this sample may be carry-over from other donors' samples.

The chain uses TRBV7-6 and TRBJ2-1, with 12 bases aligning to TRBD2. The trim removed 4 bases at V and 9 bases at J, leaving 4 bases unmatched. The CDR3 runs 14 residues. The germline V gene has CDR1 SGHVS and CDR2 FNYEAQ. The CDR3 region has the DNA TGTGCCAGCAGCTCTAGCGGGAGGGCGACTGAGCAGTTCTTC. Translation gives CASSSSGRATEQFF.

The gene calls are TRBV27 and TRBJ2-5, with D maybe TRBD1 (5 bases). Germline loops: CDR1 MNHEY, CDR2 SMNVEV (reference sequence). There are 15 residues in the CDR3. V was pared by 5 bases and J by 5 bases, with 18 bases between. CDR3 amino acids: CASSPYLGAGETQYF. The CDR3 DNA is TGTGCCAGCAGTCCCTATTTAGGGGCCGGTGAGACCCAGTACTTC.

V gene TRBV28 combines with J gene TRBJ2-1, with unresolved D. The ends were cut back, 8 bases at V and 2 bases at J, with 16 bases in the middle. Germline lookup yields CDR1 MDHEN and CDR2 SYDVKM. This CDR3 has 15 residues. CDR3 loop: CASCQLGRPYNEQFF. CDR3 sequence (DNA): TGTGCCAGCTGCCAGCTGGGTCGTCCCTACAATGAGCAGTTCTTC. The full variable domain, completed using reference TRBV28 and TRBJ2-1, is DVKVTQSSRYLVKRTGEKVFLECVQDMDHENMFWYRQDPGLGLRLIYFSYDVKMKEKGDIPEGYSVSREKKERFSLILESASTNQTSMYLCASCQLGRPYNEQFFGPGTRLTVL.

This clone was observed once. The V gene is TRBV11-2, the J gene TRBJ2-5; TRBD2 matches at 9 bases. This CDR3 has 15 residues. Trimming removed 4 bases from V and 7 bases from J; junction bases left unmatched: 10. Germline CDR1 is SGHAT and CDR2 is FQNNGV. CDR3 sequence: CASSSTSGFLGTQYF. CDR3 in DNA: TGTGCCAGCAGCTCCACTAGCGGGTTCCTCGGGACCCAGTACTTC. Full variable domain (remainder filled in from reference TRBV11-2 and TRBJ2-5): EAGVAQSPRYKIIEKRQSVAFWCNPISGHATLYWYQQILGQGPKLLIQFQNNGVVDDSQLPKDRFSAERLKGVDSTLKIQPAKLEDSAVYLCASSSTSGFLGTQYFGPGTRLLVL.

The J gene is TRBJ1-4, the V gene TRBV7-2, with D unclear. From germline, CDR1 is SGHTA and CDR2 FQGNSA. Trimming took off 5 bases at V and 6 bases at J, with 10 bases between the two ends. The CDR3 extends over 13 amino acids. The CDR3 DNA reads TGTGCCAGCAGCCTCGGGTCCTATGAAAAACTGTTTTTT. Protein sequence: CASSLGSYEKLFF.

As to this clone: This sample includes further DNA sequences coding for the same CDR3. The V gene is TRBV7-6, the J gene TRBJ2-2, with TRBD1 as a possible D gene (5 bases). The CDR3 totals 13 residues. Germline-derived CDR1 and CDR2 are SGHVS and FNYEAQ. Trimming shortened V by 5 bases and J by 3 bases, and 7 bases separated the two germline ends. CDR3 coding DNA: TGTGCCAGCAGCCCCAGGGACACCGGGGAGCTGTTTTTT. As protein: CASSPRDTGELFF.

The rearrangement joins TRBV7-3 to TRBJ2-7, with a tentative D call TRBD1 (5 bases). Trimming cost V 5 bases and J 0 bases, with 14 bases left between them. This CDR3 comprises 15 residues. Germline-derived CDR1 and CDR2 are SGHTA and FQGTGA. The CDR3 spells CASSPLQGISYEQYF. CDR3 nucleotides: TGTGCCAGCAGCCCCCTGCAGGGAATCTCCTACGAGCAGTACTTC.

The chain joins TRBV4-2 to TRBJ2-6; TRBD1 might be the D (6 bases). Germline-derived CDR1 and CDR2 are LGHNA and YNFKEQ. The CDR3 loop spans 16 amino acids. Trimming removed 4 bases from V and 0 bases from J, with 10 bases in between. The CDR3: CASSLQGSSGANVLTF. The DNA for the CDR3 is TGTGCCAGCAGCCTACAGGGCTCCTCTGGGGCCAACGTCCTGACTTTC.

The gene calls are TRBV30 and TRBJ2-5, with TRBD2 identical over 10 bases. V shed 3 bases, J shed 5 bases, and the junction held 33 bases outside the gene matches. CDR1 and CDR2 from the germline V gene are GTSNPN and SVGIG (reference sequence). The CDR3 spans 23 residues. CDR3 residues: CAWRRTGTEYHGASGRIYETQYF. The CDR3 nucleotides read TGTGCCTGGAGACGTACCGGGACGGAGTATCACGGGGCTAGCGGGAGAATTTATGAGACCCAGTACTTC.

This clone was recorded once. This chain connects TRBV7-9 to TRBJ2-3; tentative D call: TRBD2 (5 bases). The V end lost 5 bases, the J end lost 2 bases, and 14 bases lay between the germline ends. Per germline, CDR1 SEHNR and CDR2 FQNEAQ (reference sequence). This CDR3 has 15 residues. CDR3 coding DNA: TGTGCCAGCAGCCCCGAGGGTGGCGTCACAGATACGCAGTATTTT. This gives the protein CASSPEGGVTDTQYF.

V usage is TRBV11-1 and J usage is TRBJ2-6; 7 nucleotides align to TRBD2. This CDR3 has 18 amino acids. V shed 3 bases and J 2 bases; nucleotides not matched to a gene: 10. Germline V lookup: CDR1 SGHAT, CDR2 FQDESV (reference sequence). As DNA, the CDR3 is TGTGCCAGCAGCTTTCGGCGGGGGACCTCGACTGGGGCCAACGTCCTGACTTTC. This gives the protein CASSFRRGTSTGANVLTF.

This chain joins TRBV16 and TRBJ2-1, with D tentatively TRBD1 or TRBD2 (5 bases each). CDR1 KGHSY and CDR2 FQNENV come from the germline V gene. The CDR3 totals 17 residues. The ends were cut back, 2 bases at V and 6 bases at J, with 20 bases in the middle. The CDR3, as DNA: TGTGCCAGCAGCCAAGAGGTCGGGGCGGGCGGGCCCAATGAGCAGTTCTTC. Encoded protein: CASSQEVGAGGPNEQFF.

The chain is built from TRBV6-5 and TRBJ2-6; no clear D gene. The V end was cut by 6 bases, the J end by 0 bases, with 9 bases between. The CDR3 loop spans 15 amino acids. Germline V gene lookup returns CDR1 MNHEY and CDR2 SVGAGI. The CDR3 DNA follows: TGTGCCAGCAGGTTGAAGGGCTCTGGGGCCAACGTCCTGACTTTC. Encoded protein: CASRLKGSGANVLTF.

This sequence joins TRBV30 and TRBJ1-2; TRBD1 aligns across 8 bases. CDR1 is GTSNPN and CDR2 is SVGIG in the germline V gene (reference sequence). With 4 bases clipped from V and 6 bases from J, the junction kept 4 bases outside the gene matches. This CDR3 spans 12 amino acids. Here the CDR3 DNA reads TGTGCCTGGACACCAGGGGGCCATGGCTACACCTTC. It specifies CAWTPGGHGYTF.

The V gene is TRBV7-9, the J gene TRBJ2-2; D possibly corresponds to TRBD1 (6 bases). CDR3 length equals 14 residues. Germline values: CDR1 SEHNR, CDR2 FQNEAQ (reference sequence). V shed 7 bases and J shed 2 bases, with 11 bases lying between them. CDR3 bases: TGTGCCAGCAACGGACAGCTTAACACCGGGGAGCTGTTTTTT. As protein: CASNGQLNTGELFF. Combining the CDR3 with reference TRBV7-9 and TRBJ2-2 gives the whole variable domain DTGVSQNPRHKITKRGQNVTFRCDPISEHNRLYWYRQTLGQGPEFLTYFQNEAQLEKSRLLSDRFSAERPKGSFSTLEIQRTEQGDSAMYLCASNGQLNTGELFFGEGSRLTVL.

V usage is TRBV7-9 and J usage is TRBJ1-4; D ambiguous. Germline loops: CDR1 SEHNR, CDR2 FQNEAQ (reference sequence). V was shortened by 5 bases and J by 0 bases, with 10 bases between the two germline ends. This CDR3 is 15 amino acids long. The CDR3 region is CASSRGQATNEKLFF. The CDR3 nucleotides are TGTGCCAGCAGCCGTGGCCAGGCAACTAATGAAAAACTGTTTTTT.

The chain has TRBV10-3 and TRBJ2-1; D uncertain. CDR1 and CDR2 (germline): ENHRY, SYGVKD. The ends were cut back, 3 bases at V and 12 bases at J, with 9 bases in the middle. CDR3 length equals 11 residues. CDR3 protein: CAISEVFGQFF. CDR3 bases: TGTGCCATCAGTGAAGTCTTCGGGCAGTTCTTC.

The chain carries TRBV2 and TRBJ2-7; D possibly uses TRBD1 or TRBD2 (5 bases each). This CDR3 region has 15 residues. Germline-derived CDR1 and CDR2 are SNHLY and FYNNEI. V lost 3 bases and J 0 bases, leaving 12 bases between the germline ends. The CDR3 here is CASSEPGRNSYEQYF. The DNA for the CDR3 is TGTGCCAGCAGTGAGCCGGGGCGTAACTCCTACGAGCAGTACTTC.

The J gene is TRBJ2-7, the V gene TRBV6-1; 11 positions agree with TRBD1. The CDR3 runs 15 residues. CDR1 and CDR2 from the germline V gene are MNHNS and SASEGT. Unmatched junction bases numbered 9, after V lost 4 bases and J lost 7 bases. DNA for the CDR3: TGTGCCAGCAGTGGTACCGGACAGGGGGCATGGGAGCAGTACTTC. Its translation: CASSGTGQGAWEQYF.

In its sample, this clone was seen once. In DNA form, the CDR3 reads TGTGCCAGCGGGATCCCAACCTCGTCCGGGACTAGCGGGATTGAGCAGTACTTC. This gives the protein CASGIPTSSGTSGIEQYF. This sequence joins TRBV2 and TRBJ2-7; TRBD2 matches at 13 bases. After removal of 8 bases from V and 7 bases from J, the junction contained 20 bases not matched to a gene. CDR3 size: 18 residues. Germline V gene data show CDR1 as SNHLY and CDR2 as FYNNEI.

The V and J genes are TRBV7-9 and TRBJ1-2; D not resolved. Trimming took off 0 bases at V and 3 bases at J, with 14 bases between the two ends. The CDR3 totals 16 residues. Germline values: CDR1 SEHNR, CDR2 FQNEAQ (reference sequence). This chain's CDR3 is CASSLAEIWTDYGYTF. The CDR3 DNA is TGTGCCAGCAGCTTAGCGGAGATTTGGACTGACTATGGCTACACCTTC.

The chain couples TRBV5-1 to TRBJ2-1; D perhaps matches TRBD2 (5 bases). V lost 3 bases and J lost 3, with 13 bases in between. Germline V CDR1 and CDR2: SGHRS, YFSETQ. This CDR3 region has 15 residues. The chain's CDR3 is CASSSLSGFYNEQFF. The CDR3, as DNA: TGCGCCAGCAGCTCACTCTCGGGATTCTACAATGAGCAGTTCTTC. Looking up the rest from reference TRBV5-1 and TRBJ2-1 gives the full variable domain: KAGVTQTPRYLIKTRGQQVTLSCSPISGHRSVSWYQQTPGQGLQFLFEYFSETQRNKGNFPGRFSGRQFSNSRSEMNVSTLELGDSALYLCASSSLSGFYNEQFFGPGTRLTVL.

Notes on this clone: One end of the junction is discordant with germline, which a read error may explain. V and J are TRBV13 and TRBJ2-1; D remains unclear. This CDR3 contains 12 residues. Germline values: CDR1 PRHDT, CDR2 FYEKMQ (reference sequence). The CDR3 protein is CASSRGPTPILF. DNA of the CDR3: TGTGCCAGCAGCCGAGGACCGACCCCCATCCTCTTC.

This chain links TRBV7-6 with TRBJ2-3, with 8 bases aligning to TRBD2. The length of the CDR3 is 16 residues. From germline, CDR1 is SGHVS and CDR2 FNYEAQ. The V segment lost 0 bases and the J segment 4 bases; nucleotides outside the gene matches: 6. The CDR3 region has the DNA TGTGCCAGCAGCTTAGCGCACGGGAGGGCCCCAGATACGCAGTATTTT. It encodes CASSLAHGRAPDTQYF.

V usage is TRBV6-9 and J usage is TRBJ2-5, with D perhaps TRBD1 (5 bases). There are 15 residues in the CDR3. With 4 bases removed from V and 2 bases from J, the gap between germline ends came to 14 bases. Germline loops: CDR1 MNHGY, CDR2 SVAAGI. In nucleotides, the CDR3 is TGTGCCAGCAGTTCTCAGGGATCGAGGCAAGAGACCCAGTACTTC. This codes for CASSSQGSRQETQYF.

This clone was seen a single time. The chain combines TRBV4-2 with TRBJ2-3; 11 bases agree with TRBD1. Unmatched junction bases numbered 11, after V lost 3 bases and J lost 6 bases. Germline V CDR1 and CDR2: LGHNA, YNFKEQ. The CDR3 loop spans 17 amino acids. The CDR3 sequence: CASSQAPGQGVTDTQYF. Here the CDR3 DNA reads TGTGCCAGCAGCCAGGCACCGGGACAGGGGGTTACGGATACGCAGTATTTT.

The rearrangement joins TRBV6-1 to TRBJ1-1; 7 bases match TRBD1. The CDR3 has 14 amino acids. From germline, CDR1 is MNHNS and CDR2 SASEGT. V trimming: 4 bases; J trimming: 1 base; junction bases outside the gene matches: 3. The CDR3 protein is CASSVDRTNTEAFF. CDR3 nucleotides: TGTGCCAGCAGTGTGGACAGGACGAACACTGAAGCTTTCTTT.

This chain links TRBV6-4 with TRBJ1-1; 7 bases fit TRBD1. The ends lost 5 bases at V and 1 base at J; junction bases unmatched: 10. Germline-derived CDR1 and CDR2 are MRHNA and SNTAGT. The CDR3 sequence is 16 residues long. CDR3 protein: CASSKTGKVANTEAFF. The DNA for the CDR3 is TGTGCCAGCAGTAAGACAGGGAAGGTAGCGAACACTGAAGCTTTCTTT.

The chain is built from TRBV6-6 and TRBJ2-7, with a weak D call TRBD2 (6 bases). Germline V gene data show CDR1 as MNHNY and CDR2 as SVGAGI (reference sequence). CDR3 length equals 12 residues. With 6 bases removed from V and 6 bases from J, the gap between germline ends came to 12 bases. CDR3 protein: CASSLGLSEQYF. The CDR3 nucleotides are TGTGCCAGCAGCCTGGGACTTTCCGAGCAGTACTTC.

This rearrangement joins TRBV6-5 to TRBJ2-1; a weak D match, TRBD2 (6 bases). V shed 8 bases and J shed 4 bases, with 15 bases lying between them. This CDR3 spans 14 amino acids. Germline CDR1 and CDR2: MNHEY and SVGAGI. The CDR3 loop is CASGRPGDYNEQFF. The DNA for the CDR3 is TGTGCCAGCGGCCGACCGGGGGATTACAATGAGCAGTTCTTC.

The chain links TRBV29-1 to TRBJ2-2; 7 bases map to TRBD1. The J segment lost 5 bases and the V segment lost 7 bases, leaving 10 bases of the junction unmatched. The CDR3 loop spans 14 amino acids. From germline, CDR1 is SQVTM and CDR2 ANQGSEA. Here the CDR3 DNA reads TGCAGCGCGGAGAGACAGGGTAGGACCGGGGAGCTGTTTTTT. This translates into CSAERQGRTGELFF.